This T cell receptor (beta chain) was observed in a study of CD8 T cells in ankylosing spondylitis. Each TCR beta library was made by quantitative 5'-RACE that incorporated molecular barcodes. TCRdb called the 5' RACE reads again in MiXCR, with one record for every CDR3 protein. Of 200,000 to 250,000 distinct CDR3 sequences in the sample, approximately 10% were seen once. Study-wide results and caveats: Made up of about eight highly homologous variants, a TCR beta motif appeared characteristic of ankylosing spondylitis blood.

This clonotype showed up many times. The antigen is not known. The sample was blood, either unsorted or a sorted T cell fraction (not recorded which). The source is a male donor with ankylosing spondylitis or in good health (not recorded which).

The CDR3, as DNA: TGTGCCAGCAGTGAAGCGGCCGTCTCTGGAAACACCATATATTTT. Amino acid sequence: CASSEAAVSGNTIYF. The chain couples TRBV6-1 to TRBJ1-3; D remains unclear. V was pared by 0 bases and J by 0 bases, with 6 bases between. Germline assignment: CDR1 MNHNS and CDR2 SASEGT. CDR3 size: 15 residues.